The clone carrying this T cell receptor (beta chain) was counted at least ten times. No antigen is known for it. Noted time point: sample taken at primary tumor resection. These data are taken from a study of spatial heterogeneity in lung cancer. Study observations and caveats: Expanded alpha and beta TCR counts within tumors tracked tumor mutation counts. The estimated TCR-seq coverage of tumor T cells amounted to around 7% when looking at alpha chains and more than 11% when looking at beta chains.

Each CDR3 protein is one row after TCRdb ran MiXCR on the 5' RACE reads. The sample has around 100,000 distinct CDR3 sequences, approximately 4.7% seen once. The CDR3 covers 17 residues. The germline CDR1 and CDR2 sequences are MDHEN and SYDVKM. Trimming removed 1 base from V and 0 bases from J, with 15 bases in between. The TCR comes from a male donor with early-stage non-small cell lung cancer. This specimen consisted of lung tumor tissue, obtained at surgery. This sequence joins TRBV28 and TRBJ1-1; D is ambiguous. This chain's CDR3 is CASSLLTVAGMNTEAFF. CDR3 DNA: TGTGCCAGCAGTTTATTAACAGTCGCCGGCATGAACACTGAAGCTTTCTTT. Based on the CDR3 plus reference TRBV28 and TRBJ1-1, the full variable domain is DVKVTQSSRYLVKRTGEKVFLECVQDMDHENMFWYRQDPGLGLRLIYFSYDVKMKEKGDIPEGYSVSREKKERFSLILESASTNQTSMYLCASSLLTVAGMNTEAFFGQGTRLTVV.